The 18 T cell receptor beta chains listed next were all sequenced from one sample in a study of cytomegalovirus exposure and HLA in healthy donors. Vbeta (60) and Jbeta (13) primers were used in the PCR. The method was immunoSEQ multiplex PCR; TCRdb's version includes in-frame clones alone and lacks a portion of them. Here the sample spans around 130,000 clones, roughly 74% being singletons. Sequenced: PBMCs. These receptor sequences come from a man aged 40-49 years in good health and CMV-seropositive.

The chain is built from TRBV4-1 and TRBJ2-5; maybe TRBD2 (5 bases). The assigned J gene may be wrong: the sequence end matches TRBJ2-7 better. Germline V gene lookup returns CDR1 MGHRA and CDR2 YSYEKL. CDR3 size: 15 residues. The CDR3 is CASSREDSTLYEQYF. CDR3 bases: TGCGCCAGCAGCCGAGAGGACTCCACCCTCTACGAGCAGTACTTC.

The rearrangement links TRBV19 to TRBJ2-7; D might be TRBD1 (6 bases). The germline V gene has CDR1 LNHDA and CDR2 SQIVND (reference sequence). The V end lost 6 bases, the J end lost 2 bases, and 17 bases lay between the germline ends. This CDR3 has 15 amino acids. CDR3 bases: TGTGCCAGTAGCCTCCAGGGGATGGGACCCTACGAGCAGTACTTC. This translates into CASSLQGMGPYEQYF. The full variable domain, completed using reference TRBV19 and TRBJ2-7, is DGGITQSPKYLFRKEGQNVTLSCEQNLNHDAMYWYRQDPGQGLRLIYYSQIVNDFQKGDIAEGYSVSREKKESFPLTVTSAQKNPTAFYLCASSLQGMGPYEQYFGPGTRLTVT.

The V and J genes are TRBV10-3 and TRBJ2-1; D is perhaps TRBD1 (6 bases). The CDR3 loop spans 15 amino acids. The germline V gene encodes CDR1 ENHRY and CDR2 SYGVKD. V dropped 1 base and J dropped 5 bases, with 12 bases sitting between them. Written as DNA, the CDR3 is TGTGCCATCAGTGAGTGGTCAGGGGCGAACAATGAGCAGTTCTTC. Its translation: CAISEWSGANNEQFF.

The chain is built from TRBV2 and TRBJ1-1; 8 bases are a match to TRBD1. V was clipped by 6 bases and J by 0 bases; unmatched bases: 9. Germline V lookup: CDR1 SNHLY, CDR2 FYNNEI. This CDR3 is 16 amino acids long. The CDR3 spells CASSEDLTGVNTEAFF. For the CDR3, the DNA is TGTGCCAGCAGCGAGGACCTGACAGGGGTGAACACTGAAGCTTTCTTT.

The chain combines TRBV28 with TRBJ1-2; D may be TRBD1 (5 bases). V lost 1 base and J lost 2, with 8 bases in between. Germline loops: CDR1 MDHEN, CDR2 SYDVKM. The CDR3 is made up of 14 amino acids. For the CDR3, the DNA is TGTGCCAGCAGTTTATTCGGGGGGAACTATGGCTACACCTTC. Translation: CASSLFGGNYGYTF.

The rearrangement links TRBV19 to TRBJ2-7; D perhaps matches TRBD2 (5 bases). The germline V and J ends were trimmed by 11 bases and 2 bases, with 16 bases remaining between them. The germline V gene has CDR1 LNHDA and CDR2 SQIVND (reference sequence). This CDR3 contains 13 residues. CDR3 bases: TGTGCCGCCGGAGGCGGAGTTACCTACGAGCAGTACTTC. Protein product: CAAGGGVTYEQYF.

This rearrangement joins TRBV27 to TRBJ2-1; unclear D gene. The germline CDR1 and CDR2 sequences are MNHEY and SMNVEV (reference sequence). Trimming left V 3 bases short and J 0 bases short, with 12 bases between. The CDR3 has 16 amino acids. Here the CDR3 reads CASSFDNQHSYNEQFF. The CDR3 coding sequence is TGTGCCAGCAGTTTTGACAATCAGCACTCCTACAATGAGCAGTTCTTC.

The chain recombines TRBV9 with TRBJ1-3; D gene ambiguous. This CDR3 has 15 residues. Trimming pared 3 bases from V and 0 bases from J, leaving 10 bases between. CDR1 SGDLS and CDR2 YYNGEE come from the germline V gene. For the CDR3, the DNA is TGTGCCAGCAGCGCCCAGGTTGCCTCTGGAAACACCATATATTTT. Protein sequence: CASSAQVASGNTIYF.

This clone is a singleton in its sample. The rearrangement joins TRBV30 to TRBJ2-5; 9 bases agree with TRBD2. The CDR3 loop spans 13 amino acids. The J segment lost 2 bases and the V segment lost 4 bases, leaving 2 bases of the junction unmatched. CDR1 is GTSNPN and CDR2 is SVGIG in the germline V gene (reference sequence). The CDR3 protein is CAWTGLAQETQYF. CDR3 nucleotides: TGTGCCTGGACGGGACTAGCTCAAGAGACCCAGTACTTC.

This clone was detected only a few times. This chain uses TRBV9 with TRBJ2-3, with TRBD2 matching over 7 bases. From germline, CDR1 is SGDLS and CDR2 YYNGEE. V trimming: 2 bases; J trimming: 2 bases; junction bases outside the gene matches: 5. The CDR3 extends over 15 amino acids. The CDR3 loop reads CASSVTSVTTDTQYF. DNA for the CDR3: TGTGCCAGCAGCGTTACTAGCGTTACCACAGATACGCAGTATTTT.

The V gene is TRBV29-1, the J gene TRBJ2-1; 13 bases agree with TRBD2. V was clipped by 4 bases and J by 6 bases; unmatched bases: 12. The germline V gene has CDR1 SQVTM and CDR2 ANQGSEA. The CDR3 consists of 17 residues. In DNA, the CDR3 is TGCAGCGTTGCTAAGGGGACTAGCGGGGTGAATCGCAATGAGCAGTTCTTC. It yields the protein CSVAKGTSGVNRNEQFF.

The V call is TRBV5-8, the J call TRBJ1-2; 9 bases are shared with TRBD1. The CDR3 sequence is 16 residues long. With V trimmed by 4 bases and J by 6 bases, 13 bases remained unmatched. Germline V gene data show CDR1 as SGHTS and CDR2 as YDEGEE. The CDR3 coding sequence is TGTGCCAGCAGCCTAGCCGGGACAGGGAACTTTCATGGCTACACCTTC. As protein: CASSLAGTGNFHGYTF.

A few counts support this clone. J is TRBJ1-1 and V is TRBV6-5, with TRBD1 as a possible D gene (5 bases). This CDR3 spans 15 amino acids. Germline CDR1 reads MNHEY; CDR2 reads SVGAGI. The germline V and J ends were trimmed by 5 bases and 3 bases, with 16 bases remaining between them. The CDR3 bases are TGTGCCAGCAGTCCAGGACACCAACGAGACACTGAAGCTTTCTTT. Translating gives CASSPGHQRDTEAFF.

This rearrangement joins TRBV7-2 to TRBJ1-4; D is uncertain. V dropped 3 bases and J dropped 5 bases, with 13 bases sitting between them. Per germline, CDR1 SGHTA and CDR2 FQGNSA. CDR3 size: 15 residues. The CDR3 DNA reads as TGTGCCAGCAGCTTGAGCAAAGCTAAGAATGAAAAACTGTTTTTT. Protein sequence: CASSLSKAKNEKLFF.

This chain joins TRBV7-9 and TRBJ2-3, with 7 bases fitting TRBD2. With 2 bases clipped from V and 3 bases from J, the junction kept 8 bases outside the gene matches. The CDR3 length is 16 residues. CDR1 is SEHNR, CDR2 FQNEAQ, per germline (reference sequence). This CDR3 is CASSLLSGAGTDTQYF. The CDR3 DNA is TGTGCCAGCAGCTTACTTAGCGGAGCGGGGACAGATACGCAGTATTTT.

The rearrangement uses TRBV11-2 and TRBJ2-5, with 9 bases that match TRBD2. This CDR3 has 15 amino acids. The V gene's germline CDR1 is SGHAT and CDR2 FQNNGV. V was clipped by 4 bases and J by 8 bases; unmatched bases: 11. CDR3 in DNA: TGTGCCAGCAGCTCTCGCGCGGGACTAGCTGGTACCCAGTACTTC. Protein: CASSSRAGLAGTQYF.

The CDR3 sequence: CASSPRGVYGELFF. The CDR3 coding sequence is TGTGCCAGCAGCCCCCGGGGGGTTTACGGGGAGCTGTTTTTT. This chain connects TRBV7-9 to TRBJ2-2, with TRBD2 identical over 7 bases. Per the germline V gene, CDR1 is SEHNR and CDR2 is FQNEAQ (reference sequence). The CDR3 loop spans 14 amino acids. Losses at the gene ends were 5 bases for V and 7 bases for J; bases not matched to a gene: 7.

The CDR3 DNA follows: TGTGCCAGCAGTGATGGCAGTTACTATGGCTACACCTTC. Amino acid sequence: CASSDGSYYGYTF. The genes are TRBV6-4 and TRBJ1-2; no definite D call. This CDR3 is built from 13 residues. Trimming removed 3 bases from V and 3 bases from J, with 8 bases in between. CDR1 MRHNA and CDR2 SNTAGT come from the germline V gene.